The sequence of this T cell receptor beta chain was determined in a study of cytomegalovirus exposure and HLA in healthy donors. Points from the study as a whole: In a later analysis, CMV-associated beta chains were mostly HLA-associated, it appeared.

In regard to this clone: The antigen is unknown. One end of the junction is discordant with germline, which a read error may explain.

CDR1 MNHEY and CDR2 SVGAGI come from the germline V gene. This CDR3 is 15 amino acids long. PCR primers comprised 60 Vbeta and 13 Jbeta primers. TCRdb's table, derived via immunoSEQ multiplex PCR, lists solely in-frame clones and lacks some. The table has about 140,000 clones, around four fifths seen once. V usage is TRBV6-5 and J usage is TRBJ2-7; 9 nucleotides match TRBD1. The origin of this receptor is a man aged 30-40 years in good health and CMV-seropositive. What was sequenced was PBMCs. The CDR3 region is CASSADGTGSSEQYF. The CDR3 nucleotides are TGTGCCAGCAGTGCGGACGGGACAGGGTCCTCCGAGCAGTACTTC.